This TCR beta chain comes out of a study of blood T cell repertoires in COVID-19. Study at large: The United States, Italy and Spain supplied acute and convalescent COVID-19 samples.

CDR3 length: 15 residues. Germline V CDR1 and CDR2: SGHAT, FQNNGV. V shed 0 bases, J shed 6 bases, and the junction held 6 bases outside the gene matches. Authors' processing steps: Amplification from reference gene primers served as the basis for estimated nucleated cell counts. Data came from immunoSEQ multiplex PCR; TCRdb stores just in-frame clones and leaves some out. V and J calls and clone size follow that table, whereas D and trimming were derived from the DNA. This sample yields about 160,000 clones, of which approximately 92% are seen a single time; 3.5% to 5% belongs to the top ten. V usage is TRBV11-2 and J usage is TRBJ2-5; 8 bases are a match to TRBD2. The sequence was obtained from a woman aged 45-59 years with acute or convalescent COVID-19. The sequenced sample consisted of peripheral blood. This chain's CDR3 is CASSLDNSGGKTQYF. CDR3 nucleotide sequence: TGTGCCAGCAGCTTAGATAACAGCGGGGGAAAGACCCAGTACTTC.